The rows below give T cell receptor beta chains drawn from one sample of a study of control samples from healthy donors and cancer patients. Some clones are missing from TCRdb's copy, which holds only in-frame ones; the method was immunoSEQ multiplex PCR. The top ten hold less than 2% of the sample, which has around 28,000 clones, approximately 90% seen once. Specimen: PBMCs. The receptors stem from a woman aged 40 to 50 with lung cancer. CDR3s include the opening cysteine and the closing phenylalanine or tryptophan. Fields, in order: J gene, clone size, V gene, D gene, CDR3 protein, CDR3 DNA. D genes are given only for firm matches. Not every row has a clone size; where given, it reads once, few, many or a size class.

J gene: TRBJ2-6; clone size: -; V gene: TRBV10-3; D gene: -; CDR3 protein: CAIHSGANVLTF; CDR3 DNA: TGTGCCATCCACTCTGGGGCCAACGTCCTGACTTTC
J gene: TRBJ2-1; clone size: -; V gene: TRBV6-5; D gene: -; CDR3 protein: CASSSHRELTYNEQFF; CDR3 DNA: TGTGCCAGCAGTTCGCACAGGGAATTAACCTACAATGAGCAGTTCTTC
J gene: TRBJ2-2; clone size: -; V gene: TRBV5-4; D gene: -; CDR3 protein: CASSQGGGGGDTGELFF; CDR3 DNA: TGTGCCAGCAGCCAGGGAGGGGGAGGGGGCGACACCGGGGAGCTGTTTTTT
J gene: TRBJ2-3; clone size: -; V gene: TRBV7-2; D gene: TRBD2; CDR3 protein: CASNPGLATDTQYF; CDR3 DNA: TGTGCCAGCAATCCGGGACTAGCGACAGATACGCAGTATTTT
J gene: TRBJ2-1; clone size: -; V gene: TRBV11-3; D gene: TRBD2; CDR3 protein: CASSQLTSGGAIEQFF; CDR3 DNA: TGTGCCAGCAGCCAACTGACTAGCGGGGGGGCGATTGAGCAGTTCTTC
J gene: TRBJ2-6; clone size: once; V gene: TRBV6-5; D gene: -; CDR3 protein: CASTPTNSGANVLTF; CDR3 DNA: TGTGCCAGCACTCCGACAAACTCTGGGGCCAACGTCCTGACTTTC
J gene: TRBJ2-3; clone size: -; V gene: TRBV6-5; D gene: TRBD2; CDR3 protein: CASNGGGITDTQYF; CDR3 DNA: TGTGCCAGCAATGGCGGGGGGATCACAGATACGCAGTATTTT
J gene: TRBJ2-1; clone size: -; V gene: TRBV11-3; D gene: TRBD1; CDR3 protein: CASSFRGSNEQFF; CDR3 DNA: TGTGCCAGCAGCTTCAGGGGGTCTAATGAGCAGTTCTTC
J gene: TRBJ2-3; clone size: -; V gene: TRBV5-6; D gene: -; CDR3 protein: CATEQGGGAFVTDTQYF; CDR3 DNA: TGTGCCACCGAACAGGGAGGAGGGGCTTTCGTCACAGATACGCAGTATTTT
J gene: TRBJ1-6; clone size: few; V gene: TRBV5-6; D gene: -; CDR3 protein: CASSTQGYNSPLHF; CDR3 DNA: TGTGCCAGCAGCACACAGGGTTATAATTCACCCCTCCACTTT
J gene: TRBJ1-3; clone size: -; V gene: TRBV18; D gene: TRBD1; CDR3 protein: CASSPPVRGISENTIYF; CDR3 DNA: TGTGCCAGCTCACCACCAGTCAGGGGGATCTCGGAAAACACCATATATTTT
J gene: TRBJ1-4; clone size: -; V gene: TRBV29-1; D gene: TRBD1; CDR3 protein: CSVATGGTNEKLFF; CDR3 DNA: TGCAGCGTAGCGACAGGGGGAACTAATGAAAAACTGTTTTTT
J gene: TRBJ2-1; clone size: -; V gene: TRBV5-1; D gene: -; CDR3 protein: CASSADGGTLFYEQFF; CDR3 DNA: TGCGCCAGCAGCGCGGACGGCGGGACCCTTTTCTATGAGCAGTTCTTC
J gene: TRBJ1-2; clone size: few; V gene: TRBV5-6; D gene: -; CDR3 protein: CASSLGGVRLGNGYTF; CDR3 DNA: TGTGCCAGCAGCTTGGGTGGTGTTCGACTCGGAAATGGCTACACCTTC
J gene: TRBJ2-1; clone size: -; V gene: TRBV7-2; D gene: -; CDR3 protein: CASSQRLEGPQFF; CDR3 DNA: TGTGCCAGCAGTCAAAGACTAGAGGGGCCGCAGTTCTTC
J gene: TRBJ2-1; clone size: -; V gene: TRBV2; D gene: -; CDR3 protein: CASQPAGPYNEQFF; CDR3 DNA: TGTGCCAGCCAACCGGCGGGGCCCTACAATGAGCAGTTCTTC
J gene: TRBJ1-3; clone size: few; V gene: TRBV28; D gene: -; CDR3 protein: CASSLTGTRGNTIYF; CDR3 DNA: TGTGCCAGCAGTTTAACCGGGACTAGGGGAAACACCATATATTTT
J gene: TRBJ2-7; clone size: -; V gene: TRBV7-9; D gene: -; CDR3 protein: CASSDREAYEQYF; CDR3 DNA: TGTGCCAGCAGCGACCGGGAAGCCTACGAGCAGTACTTC
J gene: TRBJ2-4; clone size: -; V gene: TRBV21-1; D gene: -; CDR3 protein: CASSPGPPLGKNIQYF; CDR3 DNA: TGTGCCAGCAGTCCGGGGCCCCCGTTGGGCAAAAACATTCAGTACTTC
J gene: TRBJ2-2; clone size: -; V gene: TRBV7-8; D gene: -; CDR3 protein: CASSYGPSGELFF; CDR3 DNA: TGTGCCAGCAGCTATGGACCCTCCGGGGAGCTGTTTTTT
J gene: TRBJ1-2; clone size: -; V gene: TRBV7-2; D gene: -; CDR3 protein: CASSFSRQTSNYGYTF; CDR3 DNA: TGTGCCAGCAGCTTTTCAAGGCAGACCTCTAACTATGGCTACACCTTC
J gene: TRBJ1-2; clone size: few; V gene: TRBV5-1; D gene: -; CDR3 protein: CASSPRQLTYGYTF; CDR3 DNA: TGCGCCAGCAGCCCTCGACAGCTTACCTATGGCTACACCTTC
J gene: TRBJ1-4; clone size: -; V gene: TRBV28; D gene: TRBD1; CDR3 protein: CASSLFRGRLWGTNEKLFF; CDR3 DNA: TGTGCCAGCAGTTTATTTAGGGGGCGGTTGTGGGGAACTAATGAAAAACTGTTTTTT
J gene: TRBJ2-1; clone size: medium-sized; V gene: TRBV18; D gene: TRBD1; CDR3 protein: CASSPQTGPYNEQFF; CDR3 DNA: TGTGCCAGCTCACCTCAGACAGGGCCATACAATGAGCAGTTCTTC
J gene: TRBJ2-1; clone size: few; V gene: TRBV30; D gene: TRBD2; CDR3 protein: CAWSRTSGANEQFF; CDR3 DNA: TGTGCCTGGTCCCGGACTAGCGGGGCGAATGAGCAGTTCTTC
J gene: TRBJ1-2; clone size: -; V gene: TRBV11-2; D gene: -; CDR3 protein: CASSLQYGYTF; CDR3 DNA: TGTGCCAGCAGCCTACAGTATGGCTACACCTTC
J gene: TRBJ1-1; clone size: -; V gene: TRBV21-1; D gene: -; CDR3 protein: CASSARGQNTEAFF; CDR3 DNA: TGTGCCAGCAGCGCCAGGGGGCAGAACACTGAAGCTTTCTTT
J gene: TRBJ1-2; clone size: -; V gene: TRBV11-3; D gene: -; CDR3 protein: CASSPGATNYGYTF; CDR3 DNA: TGTGCCAGCAGCCCAGGGGCCACTAACTATGGCTACACCTTC
J gene: TRBJ2-5; clone size: -; V gene: TRBV20-1; D gene: -; CDR3 protein: CSALSETQYF; CDR3 DNA: TGCAGTGCGCTTTCTGAGACCCAGTACTTC
J gene: TRBJ1-4; clone size: -; V gene: TRBV28; D gene: -; CDR3 protein: CATTANEKLFF; CDR3 DNA: TGTGCCACTACAGCCAATGAAAAACTGTTTTTT
J gene: TRBJ2-2; clone size: -; V gene: TRBV2; D gene: TRBD2; CDR3 protein: CASSLLAGRNTGELFF; CDR3 DNA: TGTGCCAGCAGCTTACTAGCGGGGAGGAACACCGGGGAGCTGTTTTTT
J gene: TRBJ1-1; clone size: -; V gene: TRBV3-1/TRBV3-2; D gene: -; CDR3 protein: CASSQTDTYGEAFF; CDR3 DNA: TGTGCCAGCAGCCAAACCGACACCTATGGGGAAGCTTTCTTT
J gene: TRBJ1-1; clone size: once; V gene: TRBV15; D gene: -; CDR3 protein: CATSARGYEAFF; CDR3 DNA: TGTGCCACCAGCGCAAGGGGCTATGAAGCTTTCTTT
J gene: TRBJ1-1; clone size: -; V gene: TRBV14; D gene: -; CDR3 protein: CASSQQSYTEAFF; CDR3 DNA: TGTGCCAGCAGCCAACAGTCCTACACTGAAGCTTTCTTT
J gene: TRBJ1-2; clone size: -; V gene: TRBV9; D gene: TRBD1; CDR3 protein: CASSVRDSAYGYGYTF; CDR3 DNA: TGTGCCAGCAGCGTCCGGGACAGTGCTTATGGCTATGGCTACACCTTC
J gene: TRBJ2-3; clone size: -; V gene: TRBV15; D gene: -; CDR3 protein: CATRIGGPTDTQYF; CDR3 DNA: TGTGCCACCCGAATAGGCGGGCCAACAGATACGCAGTATTTT
J gene: TRBJ1-5; clone size: few; V gene: TRBV4-3; D gene: -; CDR3 protein: CASSQDKGQPQHF; CDR3 DNA: TGCGCCAGCAGCCAAGATAAGGGGCAGCCCCAGCATTTT
J gene: TRBJ2-5; clone size: -; V gene: TRBV5-1; D gene: TRBD2; CDR3 protein: CASSSRTSGGVETQYF; CDR3 DNA: TGCGCCAGCAGCTCCCGGACTAGCGGGGGGGTGGAGACCCAGTACTTC
J gene: TRBJ1-3; clone size: -; V gene: TRBV5-6; D gene: -; CDR3 protein: CASTLSPSGNTIYF; CDR3 DNA: TGTGCCAGCACCCTTAGCCCCTCTGGAAACACCATATATTTT
J gene: TRBJ1-1; clone size: -; V gene: TRBV4-3; D gene: -; CDR3 protein: CASSQDREEVMNTEAFF; CDR3 DNA: TGCGCCAGCAGCCAAGACAGGGAGGAGGTTATGAACACTGAAGCTTTCTTT
J gene: TRBJ2-7; clone size: -; V gene: TRBV5-6; D gene: -; CDR3 protein: CASSWGRSYEQYF; CDR3 DNA: TGTGCCAGCAGCTGGGGGAGATCCTACGAGCAGTACTTC
J gene: TRBJ2-2; clone size: once; V gene: TRBV19; D gene: -; CDR3 protein: CATTGNTGELFF; CDR3 DNA: TGTGCCACAACAGGGAACACCGGGGAGCTGTTTTTT
J gene: TRBJ2-7; clone size: once; V gene: TRBV11-2; D gene: -; CDR3 protein: CASRASMGGSYEQYF; CDR3 DNA: TGTGCCAGCCGAGCTAGCATGGGCGGCTCCTACGAGCAGTACTTC
J gene: TRBJ1-1; clone size: -; V gene: TRBV9; D gene: -; CDR3 protein: CASSVDGGQGTEAFF; CDR3 DNA: TGTGCCAGCAGCGTAGATGGGGGGCAGGGGACTGAAGCTTTCTTT
J gene: TRBJ2-1; clone size: -; V gene: TRBV4-1; D gene: TRBD1; CDR3 protein: CASSPWTGGYYNEQFF; CDR3 DNA: TGCGCCAGCAGCCCTTGGACAGGGGGCTACTACAATGAGCAGTTCTTC